Shown below are 10 T cell receptor beta chains from a single sample sequenced in a study of identical twins. TCRdb passed the 5' RACE reads through MiXCR, listing each CDR3 protein once. The table has under 500,000 distinct CDR3 sequences, around 15% seen once. The sample also formed part of further work on yellow fever vaccine responses in identical twins.

Sequenced sample: CD4+ T cells sorted from blood. The receptors shown here come from a woman aged 18-29 years in good health.

This chain uses TRBV11-2 with TRBJ2-7; 12 bases line up with TRBD1. The CDR3 totals 19 residues. Looked up from germline, CDR1 is SGHAT and CDR2 is FQNNGV. Germline trimming cut 5 bases from V and 3 bases from J; bases unmatched to any gene: 17. The CDR3 sequence is CASSVRGTGGRLAHYEQYF. The CDR3 DNA follows: TGTGCCAGCAGCGTGCGGGGGACAGGGGGCCGACTAGCGCACTACGAGCAGTACTTC.

V is TRBV2 and J is TRBJ2-3, with TRBD2 as a possible D gene (6 bases). The length of the CDR3 is 13 residues. Per germline, CDR1 SNHLY and CDR2 FYNNEI. Trimming removed 6 bases at V and 6 bases at J, with 13 bases between. CDR3 region: CASRYSRGDTQYF. The CDR3 DNA is TGTGCCAGCAGGTACAGCCGGGGGGATACGCAGTATTTT.

The chain employs TRBV6-1 and TRBJ1-1; TRBD1 might be the D (6 bases). The CDR3 loop spans 15 amino acids. V shed 4 bases and J shed 1 base, with 13 bases lying between them. Per germline, CDR1 MNHNS and CDR2 SASEGT. In DNA form, the CDR3 reads TGTGCCAGCAGTGTACAGGGTCGAGGGAACACTGAAGCTTTCTTT. Protein product: CASSVQGRGNTEAFF.

The gene calls are TRBV3-1 and TRBJ1-4; D perhaps matches TRBD1 (6 bases). Trimming took off 4 bases at V and 8 bases at J, with 14 bases between the two ends. This CDR3 is built from 14 residues. Germline CDR1 LGHDT, CDR2 YNNKEL (reference sequence). CDR3 bases: TGTGCCAGCAGCCTTCGGACAGCGGAAGAAAAACTGTTTTTT. Protein product: CASSLRTAEEKLFF.

This clonotype came up a few times. The chain joins TRBV28 to TRBJ1-1; perhaps TRBD1 as D (6 bases). The CDR3 totals 13 residues. Germline values: CDR1 MDHEN, CDR2 SYDVKM. CDR3 coding DNA: TGTGCTACGGTGGGGGGGCCGAAAACTGAAGCTTTCTTT. It is translated as CATVGGPKTEAFF.

Only a few counts were recorded for this clonotype. V and J are TRBV25-1 and TRBJ2-7, with TRBD1 identical over 10 bases. Germline V gene sequence: CDR1 MGHDK, CDR2 SYGVNS. The CDR3 is made up of 16 amino acids. V gave up 3 bases and J gave up 5 bases; unmatched junction bases: 10. CDR3 DNA: TGTGCCAGCAGTGATAATCAGGGACAGGGGTCTAACGAGCAGTACTTC. Translating gives CASSDNQGQGSNEQYF.

The gene calls are TRBV25-1 and TRBJ2-1; D may match TRBD1 or TRBD2 (6 bases each). Germline-derived CDR1 and CDR2 are MGHDK and SYGVNS. V lost 8 bases to trimming and J lost 1 base, with 15 bases between them. The CDR3 runs 15 residues. The CDR3 loop reads CASERGGTSYNEQFF. The CDR3 DNA follows: TGTGCCAGCGAAAGAGGGGGGACGTCCTACAATGAGCAGTTCTTC.

This clonotype was picked up a small number of times. V is TRBV3-1 and J is TRBJ2-1; D gene ambiguous. Germline values: CDR1 LGHDT, CDR2 YNNKEL (reference sequence). The V gene lost 2 bases and the J gene lost 4 bases, with 15 bases spanning the gap. CDR3 size: 16 residues. The CDR3 region is CASSQISATDYNEQFF. CDR3 nucleotide sequence: TGTGCCAGCAGCCAAATCAGCGCCACGGATTACAATGAGCAGTTCTTC.

This chain links TRBV20-1 with TRBJ2-7; possibly TRBD1 for D (6 bases). CDR1 and CDR2 (germline): DFQATT, SNEGSKA (reference sequence). V gave up 0 bases and J gave up 7 bases, with 22 bases separating them. The CDR3 spans 16 residues. CDR3 coding DNA: TGCAGTGCTAGAGACCATCGGACAGCTCACTCTAGTGAGCAGTACTTC. This codes for CSARDHRTAHSSEQYF.

A few counts support this clonotype. The junction does not match germline at one end; this may be a read error. The CDR3 reads CASSLFPSGANDYGYTF. For the CDR3, the DNA is TGTGCCAGCAGCTTATTCCCATCAGGGGCCAATGACTATGGCTACACCTTC. The V call is TRBV27, the J call TRBJ1-2; TRBD1 is a possible D gene (6 bases). The CDR3 has 17 amino acids. Germline V gene data show CDR1 as MNHEY and CDR2 as SMNVEV (reference sequence).